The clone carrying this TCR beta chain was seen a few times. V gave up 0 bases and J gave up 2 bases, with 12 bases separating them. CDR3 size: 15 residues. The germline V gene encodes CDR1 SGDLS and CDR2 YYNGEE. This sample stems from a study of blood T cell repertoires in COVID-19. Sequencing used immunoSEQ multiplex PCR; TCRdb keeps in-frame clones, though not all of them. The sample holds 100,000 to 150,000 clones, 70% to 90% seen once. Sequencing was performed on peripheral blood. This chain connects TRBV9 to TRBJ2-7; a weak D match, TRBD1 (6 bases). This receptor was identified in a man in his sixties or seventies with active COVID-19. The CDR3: CASSVGAGETYEQYF. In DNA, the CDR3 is TGTGCCAGCAGCGTAGGGGCAGGGGAAACCTACGAGCAGTACTTC.